This T cell receptor beta chain is drawn from a study of CD8+CD57+ T cells in acquired aplastic anemia listed by TCRdb under 2018. Context from the whole study: On average, sorted CD4+ and CD8+ cells yielded around 3.4 ug of extracted DNA, with a range of about 0.17 to 27.4 ug. CD8+CD57+ expansion was defined as a frequency above the mean frequency observed in healthy subjects. Beyond this particular receptor, the publication reports: Between patients and healthy controls, no significant difference in CD8+ Simpson's diversity was found (P=0.060). Around 27 CD8+ CDR3 sequences were found in both patients and controls but appeared to be highly expressed in patients and within the immunodominant clones of the patients.

The patients picked for sequencing were ones in whom flow cytometry had shown an expansion of CD8+CD57+ cells. Every patient had severe acquired aplastic anemia, diagnosed using the International Study of Aplastic Anemia and Agranulocytosis and Camitta criteria. No patient had received any therapy when blood was sampled. TCR repertoires of sorted CD4+ and CD8+ blood T cells from severe aplastic anemia patients and healthy subjects were deep-sequenced in the study. In the USA, patient enrollment took place under clinicaltrials.gov protocols 00001620, 01623167, 00001397, 00071045, 00081523 and 00961064. Ficoll-Paque density gradient centrifugation was used to isolate peripheral blood mononuclear cells. Before DNA extraction, CD4+ and CD8+ T cells were sorted with FACS or magnetic beads. Including the terminal cysteine and phenylalanine, the CDR3 comprises 14 residues. Only the CDR3 DNA stays, 42 bases, in frame from base 1. As encoded in the germline V gene (reference sequence), CDR1 is SEHNR while CDR2 is FQNEAQ. The junction carries 9 bases between V and J, which are trimmed by 1 base and 3 bases respectively.

Of note for this clonotype: Which antigen it targets is not known. Per-base quality was not reported, and no clone a single base away is much larger than it.

TCR beta VDJ combination and CDR3 sequence profiling used genomic DNA as the template. An Illumina HiSeq 2000 was the platform used for TCR repertoire sequencing. As for the original processing: Repertoire assessment relied on Simpson's diversity index, CDR3 size and DJ length profiles, and TRBV/TRBJ rearrangement plots. Whichever DNA sequence was most abundant in the deep sequencing data was defined as the immunodominant clone. CDR3 amino acid sequences were checked for sharing across subjects and were also compared against the VDJdb database and published repertoires. TCRdb cleaned the public reads at Q25 with fastp, built clones with MiXCR and kept in-frame beta chains. Entries that share a CDR3 protein sequence are merged under the most common genes and DNA. The V and J calls and clone size come from TCRdb's table, not from the authors' own analysis. The sample table shows about 180,000 distinct CDR3 sequences, and 50% to 65% are seen once. The ten largest clones represent about 39% of the sample.

The source is a human donor with aplastic anemia. The V and J segments used are TRBV7-9 and TRBJ1-1; a confident D gene designation cannot be given. What was sequenced was sorted CD4+, CD8+, or CD8+CD57+ T cells (not recorded which) from PBMCs. The nucleotides read TGTGCCAGCAGCTTAGGGGGTGTGGACACTGAAGCTTTCTTT. This encodes CASSLGGVDTEAFF.